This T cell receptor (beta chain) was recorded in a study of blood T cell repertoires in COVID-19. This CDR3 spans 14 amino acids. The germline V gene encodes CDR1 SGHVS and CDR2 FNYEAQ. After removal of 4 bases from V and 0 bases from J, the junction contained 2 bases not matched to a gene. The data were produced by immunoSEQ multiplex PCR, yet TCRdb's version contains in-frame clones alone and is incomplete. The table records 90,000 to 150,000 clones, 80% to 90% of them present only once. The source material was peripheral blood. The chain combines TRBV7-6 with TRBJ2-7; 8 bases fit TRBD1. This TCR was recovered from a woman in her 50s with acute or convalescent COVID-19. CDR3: CASSSGGLSYEQYF. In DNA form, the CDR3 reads TGTGCCAGCAGCTCAGGGGGCCTCTCCTACGAGCAGTACTTC.